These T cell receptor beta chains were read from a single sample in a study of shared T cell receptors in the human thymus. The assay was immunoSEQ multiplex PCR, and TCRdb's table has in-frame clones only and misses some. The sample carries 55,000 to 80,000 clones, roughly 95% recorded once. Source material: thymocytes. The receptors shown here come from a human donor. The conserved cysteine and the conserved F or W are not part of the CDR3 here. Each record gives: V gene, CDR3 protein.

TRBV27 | ASAPSGGPAHIQETQY
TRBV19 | ASSILPVLGYGYT
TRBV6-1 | ASSDWPSGGEDTDTQY
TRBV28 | ASSLDLSTNTEAF
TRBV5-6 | ASSLLTPGEAGELF
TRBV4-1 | ASSQDVGGLYEQY
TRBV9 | ASSPQPTTANSPLH
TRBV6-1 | ASSLTEGTDTQY
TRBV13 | ASSLGRGGKTGELF
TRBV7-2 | ASSFRTEAF
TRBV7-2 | ASTPRGLYQETQY
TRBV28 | ASSWTGNQPQH
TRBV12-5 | ASGALAEAF
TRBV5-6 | ASRRTGENEQF
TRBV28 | ASSSRTGSTEEQY
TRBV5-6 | ASSLWGQSYEQY
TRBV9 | ASSEKLVSGANYGYT
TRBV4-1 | ASSQDRPARGLGNTEAF
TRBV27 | ASSPKGDRAYEQY
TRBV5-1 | ASSYDRLAGVPDTQY
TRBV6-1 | ASSETGFMNTEAF
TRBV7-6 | ASSLVGGRNTEAF
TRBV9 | ASSARPGVSGNTIY
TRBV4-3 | ASSRRLAGVAKNIQY
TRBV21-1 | ASSKGGSLIKGPTYEQY
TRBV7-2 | ASSSRTGSGYT
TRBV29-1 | SVERGYGYT
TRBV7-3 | ASSSPGTGELF
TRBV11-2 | ASSLVCGRRTDTQY
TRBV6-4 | ASSARTDQPQH
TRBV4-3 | ASSQAEWSGTEAF
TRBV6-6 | ASSLQGSSYEQY
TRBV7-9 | ASSLEGPPANYGYT
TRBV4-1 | ASSQEGGYEQY
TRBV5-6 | ASSSHEGQPKRNQPQH
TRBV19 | ASRVGWGAPEAF
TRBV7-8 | ASSLGGTNEKLF
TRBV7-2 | ASSYPRSGEEETQY
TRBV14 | ASSLLVRPPFHNSPLH
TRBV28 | ASSLLATQGSSGANVLT
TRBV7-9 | ASSFARPGPDSGNTIY
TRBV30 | AWSPGSGSPLH
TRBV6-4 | ASKRDPSGNTIY
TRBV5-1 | ASSPRSGGASDTEAF